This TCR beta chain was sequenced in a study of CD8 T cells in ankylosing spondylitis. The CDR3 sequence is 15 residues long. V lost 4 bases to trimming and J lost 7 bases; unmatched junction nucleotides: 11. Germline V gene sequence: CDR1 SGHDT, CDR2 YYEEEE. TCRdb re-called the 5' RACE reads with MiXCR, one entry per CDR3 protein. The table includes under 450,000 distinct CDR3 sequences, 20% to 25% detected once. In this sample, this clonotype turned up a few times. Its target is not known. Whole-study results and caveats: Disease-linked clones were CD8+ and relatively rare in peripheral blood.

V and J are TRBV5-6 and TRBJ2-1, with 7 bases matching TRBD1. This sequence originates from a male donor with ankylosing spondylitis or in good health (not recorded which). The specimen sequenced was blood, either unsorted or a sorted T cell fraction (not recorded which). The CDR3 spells CASSASPTGRNEQFF. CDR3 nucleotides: TGTGCCAGCAGCGCCTCCCCGACAGGGCGGAATGAGCAGTTCTTC.